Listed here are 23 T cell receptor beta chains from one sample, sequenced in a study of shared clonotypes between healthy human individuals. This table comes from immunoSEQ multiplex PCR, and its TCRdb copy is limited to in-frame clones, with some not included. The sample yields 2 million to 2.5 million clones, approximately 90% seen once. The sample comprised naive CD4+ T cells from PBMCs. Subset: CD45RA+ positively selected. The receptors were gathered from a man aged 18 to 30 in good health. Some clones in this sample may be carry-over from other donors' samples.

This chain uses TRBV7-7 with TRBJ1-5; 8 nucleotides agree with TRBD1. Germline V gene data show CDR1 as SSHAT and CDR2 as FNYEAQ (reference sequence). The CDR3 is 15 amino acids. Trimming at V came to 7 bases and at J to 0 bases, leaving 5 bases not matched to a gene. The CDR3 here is CASTEQGVSNQPQHF. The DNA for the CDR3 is TGTGCCAGCACCGAACAGGGGGTTAGCAATCAGCCCCAGCATTTT.

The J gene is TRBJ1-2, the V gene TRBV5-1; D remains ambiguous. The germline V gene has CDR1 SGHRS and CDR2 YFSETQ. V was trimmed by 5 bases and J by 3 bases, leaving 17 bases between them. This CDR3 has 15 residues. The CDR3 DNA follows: TGCGCCAGCAGGGGATGGCCCGGGGTCTACTATGGCTACACCTTC. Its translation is CASRGWPGVYYGYTF. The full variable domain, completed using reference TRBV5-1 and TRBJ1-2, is KAGVTQTPRYLIKTRGQQVTLSCSPISGHRSVSWYQQTPGQGLQFLFEYFSETQRNKGNFPGRFSGRQFSNSRSEMNVSTLELGDSALYLCASRGWPGVYYGYTFGSGTRLTVV.

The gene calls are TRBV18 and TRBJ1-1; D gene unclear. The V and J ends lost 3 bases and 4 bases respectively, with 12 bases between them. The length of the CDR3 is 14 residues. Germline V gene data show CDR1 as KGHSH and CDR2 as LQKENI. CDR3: CASSPMQVATEAFF. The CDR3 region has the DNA TGTGCCAGCTCACCGATGCAGGTTGCCACTGAAGCTTTCTTT. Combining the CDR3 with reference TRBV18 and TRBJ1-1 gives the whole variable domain NAGVMQNPRHLVRRRGQEARLRCSPMKGHSHVYWYRQLPEEGLKFMVYLQKENIIDESGMPKERFSAEFPKEGPSILRIQQVVRGDSAAYFCASSPMQVATEAFFGQGTRLTVV.

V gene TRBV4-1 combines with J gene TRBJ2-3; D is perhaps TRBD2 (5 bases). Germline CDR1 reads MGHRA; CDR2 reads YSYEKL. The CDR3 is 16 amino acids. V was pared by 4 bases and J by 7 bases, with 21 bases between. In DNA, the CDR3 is TGCGCCAGCAGCCGCGGCGTTTATCGCGGGCAGCATACGCAGTATTTT. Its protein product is CASSRGVYRGQHTQYF.

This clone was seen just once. CDR3 region: CASSPGQGVYTGELFF. CDR3 DNA sequence: TGTGCCAGCAGCCCGGGACAGGGGGTCTACACCGGGGAGCTGTTTTTT. This chain uses TRBV9 with TRBJ2-2, with 11 bases aligning to TRBD1. From germline, CDR1 is SGDLS and CDR2 YYNGEE. This CDR3 has 16 residues. J gave up 3 bases and V 4 bases, and 5 bases lay outside the gene matches.

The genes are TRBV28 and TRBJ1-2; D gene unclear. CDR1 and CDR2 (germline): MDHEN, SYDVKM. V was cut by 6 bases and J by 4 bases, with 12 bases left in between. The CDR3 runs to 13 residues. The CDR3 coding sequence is TGTGCCAGCAGCCCTGCGAATGGCTATGGCTACACCTTC. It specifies CASSPANGYGYTF.

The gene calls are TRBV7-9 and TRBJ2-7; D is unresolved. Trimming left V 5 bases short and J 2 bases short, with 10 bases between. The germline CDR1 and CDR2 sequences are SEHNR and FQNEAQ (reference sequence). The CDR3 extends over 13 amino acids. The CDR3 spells CASSPILPYEQYF. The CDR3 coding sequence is TGTGCCAGCAGCCCAATTCTCCCCTACGAGCAGTACTTC. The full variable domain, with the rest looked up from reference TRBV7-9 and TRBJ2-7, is DTGVSQNPRHKITKRGQNVTFRCDPISEHNRLYWYRQTLGQGPEFLTYFQNEAQLEKSRLLSDRFSAERPKGSFSTLEIQRTEQGDSAMYLCASSPILPYEQYFGPGTRLTVT.

In DNA form, the CDR3 reads TGTGCCAGCAGTTTATCAACAGGGGTCGGGGCCAACGTCCTGACTTTC. Amino acids: CASSLSTGVGANVLTF. This chain connects TRBV28 to TRBJ2-6; 7 bases match TRBD1. J lost 4 bases, V lost 1 base, and 4 bases had no gene match. The length of the CDR3 is 16 residues. Per the germline V gene, CDR1 is MDHEN and CDR2 is SYDVKM.

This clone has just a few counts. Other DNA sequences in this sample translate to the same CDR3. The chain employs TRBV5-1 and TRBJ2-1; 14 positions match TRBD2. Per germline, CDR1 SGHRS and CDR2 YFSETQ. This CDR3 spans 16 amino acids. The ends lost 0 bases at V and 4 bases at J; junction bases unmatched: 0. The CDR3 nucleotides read TGCGCCAGCAGCTTGGGACTAGCGGGAGGGTACAATGAGCAGTTCTTC. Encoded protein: CASSLGLAGGYNEQFF.

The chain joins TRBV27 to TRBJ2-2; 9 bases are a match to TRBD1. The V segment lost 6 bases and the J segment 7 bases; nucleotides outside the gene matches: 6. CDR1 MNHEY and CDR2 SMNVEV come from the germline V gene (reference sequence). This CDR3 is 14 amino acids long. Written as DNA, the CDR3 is TGTGCCAGCAGCTTCGACAGGGGGAACGGGGAGCTGTTTTTT. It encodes CASSFDRGNGELFF.

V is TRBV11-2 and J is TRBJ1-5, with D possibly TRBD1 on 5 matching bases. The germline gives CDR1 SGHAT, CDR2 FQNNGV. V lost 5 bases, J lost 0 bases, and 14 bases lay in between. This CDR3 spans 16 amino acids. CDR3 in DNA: TGTGCCAGCAGCCCGAGCGGGACTTATAGCAATCAGCCCCAGCATTTT. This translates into CASSPSGTYSNQPQHF. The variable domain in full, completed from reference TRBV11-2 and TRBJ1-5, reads EAGVAQSPRYKIIEKRQSVAFWCNPISGHATLYWYQQILGQGPKLLIQFQNNGVVDDSQLPKDRFSAERLKGVDSTLKIQPAKLEDSAVYLCASSPSGTYSNQPQHFGDGTRLSIL.

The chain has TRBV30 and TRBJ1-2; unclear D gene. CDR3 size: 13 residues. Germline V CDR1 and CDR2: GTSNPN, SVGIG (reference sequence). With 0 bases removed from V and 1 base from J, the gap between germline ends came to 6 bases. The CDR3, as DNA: TGTGCCTGGAGTGTAGGCAGTAACTATGGCTACACCTTC. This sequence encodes CAWSVGSNYGYTF.

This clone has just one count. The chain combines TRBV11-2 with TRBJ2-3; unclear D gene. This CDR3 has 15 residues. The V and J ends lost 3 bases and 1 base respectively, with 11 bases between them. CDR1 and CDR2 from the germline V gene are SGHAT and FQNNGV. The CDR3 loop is CASSLSYRGTDTQYF. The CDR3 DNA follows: TGTGCCAGCAGCTTGTCCTATCGGGGCACAGATACGCAGTATTTT.

The CDR3 here is CASSLNRGLGGYTF. As DNA, the CDR3 is TGCGCCAGCAGCTTGAACAGGGGGCTTGGTGGCTACACCTTC. This rearrangement joins TRBV5-1 to TRBJ1-2; 9 nucleotides align to TRBD1. V trimming: 1 base; J trimming: 7 bases; junction bases outside the gene matches: 5. The CDR3 runs to 14 residues. Germline loops: CDR1 SGHRS, CDR2 YFSETQ.

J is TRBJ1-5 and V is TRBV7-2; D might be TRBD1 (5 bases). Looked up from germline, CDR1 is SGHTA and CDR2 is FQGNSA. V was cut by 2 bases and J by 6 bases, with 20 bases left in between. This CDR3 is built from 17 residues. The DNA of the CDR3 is TGTGCCAGCAGCTTAAGGCACGGTGGGGGTGCGGGTCAGCCCCAGCATTTT. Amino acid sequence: CASSLRHGGGAGQPQHF.

The CDR3 coding sequence is TGTGCCTCAAAGCCGGGCGGAAACACCATATATTTT. Translating gives CASKPGGNTIYF. The V gene is TRBV10-3, the J gene TRBJ1-3; D unclear. V was shortened by 11 bases and J by 4 bases, with 12 bases between the two germline ends. Germline CDR1 is ENHRY and CDR2 is SYGVKD. The CDR3 extends over 12 amino acids.

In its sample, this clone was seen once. The CDR3 reads CASRDPGQGGPEQYF. Here the CDR3 DNA reads TGTGCCAGCAGGGATCCGGGACAGGGAGGGCCCGAGCAGTACTTC. This chain joins TRBV6-1 and TRBJ2-7; 9 positions agree with TRBD1. The CDR3 is 15 residues long. The ends lost 6 bases at V and 6 bases at J; junction bases unmatched: 12. CDR1 MNHNS and CDR2 SASEGT come from the germline V gene.

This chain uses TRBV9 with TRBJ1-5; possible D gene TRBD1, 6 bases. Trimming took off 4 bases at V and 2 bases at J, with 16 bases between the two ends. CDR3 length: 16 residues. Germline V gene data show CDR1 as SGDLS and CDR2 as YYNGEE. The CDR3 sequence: CASSPGASGGNQPQHF. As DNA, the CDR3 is TGTGCCAGCAGCCCAGGGGCGTCTGGGGGCAATCAGCCCCAGCATTTT.

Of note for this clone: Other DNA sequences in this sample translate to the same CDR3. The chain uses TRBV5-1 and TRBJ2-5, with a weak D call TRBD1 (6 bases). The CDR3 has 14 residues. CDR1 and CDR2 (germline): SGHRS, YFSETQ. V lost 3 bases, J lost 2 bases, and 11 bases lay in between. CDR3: CASSSGQPQETQYF. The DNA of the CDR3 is TGCGCCAGCAGCTCTGGACAGCCTCAAGAGACCCAGTACTTC.

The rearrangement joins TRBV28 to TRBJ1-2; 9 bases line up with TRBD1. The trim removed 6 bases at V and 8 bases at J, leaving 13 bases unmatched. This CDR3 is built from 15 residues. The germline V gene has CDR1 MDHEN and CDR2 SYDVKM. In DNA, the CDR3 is TGTGCCAGCAGGCCGACAGGGGGAAGACTGGGGGGCTACACCTTC. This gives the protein CASRPTGGRLGGYTF.

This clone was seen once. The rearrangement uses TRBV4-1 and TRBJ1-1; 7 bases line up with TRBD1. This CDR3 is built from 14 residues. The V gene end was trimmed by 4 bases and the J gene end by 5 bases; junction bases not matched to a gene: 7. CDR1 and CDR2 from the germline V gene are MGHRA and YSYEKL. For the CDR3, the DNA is TGCGCCAGCAGCCCCGTCGGGACAGTTACTGAAGCTTTCTTT. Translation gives CASSPVGTVTEAFF.

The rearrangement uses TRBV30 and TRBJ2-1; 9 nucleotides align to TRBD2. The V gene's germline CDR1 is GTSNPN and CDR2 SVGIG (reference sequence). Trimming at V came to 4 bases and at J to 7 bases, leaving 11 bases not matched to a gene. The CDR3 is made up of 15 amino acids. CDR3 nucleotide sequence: TGTGCCTGGACCGGGGTAGCGGGAGAGGGGAATGAGCAGTTCTTC. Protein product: CAWTGVAGEGNEQFF.

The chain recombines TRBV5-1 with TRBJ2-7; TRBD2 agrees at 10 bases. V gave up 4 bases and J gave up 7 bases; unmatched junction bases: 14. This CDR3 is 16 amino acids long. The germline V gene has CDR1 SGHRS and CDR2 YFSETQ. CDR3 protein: CASSVYPGLASGEQYF. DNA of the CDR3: TGCGCCAGCAGCGTCTACCCGGGACTAGCGTCCGGTGAGCAGTACTTC.